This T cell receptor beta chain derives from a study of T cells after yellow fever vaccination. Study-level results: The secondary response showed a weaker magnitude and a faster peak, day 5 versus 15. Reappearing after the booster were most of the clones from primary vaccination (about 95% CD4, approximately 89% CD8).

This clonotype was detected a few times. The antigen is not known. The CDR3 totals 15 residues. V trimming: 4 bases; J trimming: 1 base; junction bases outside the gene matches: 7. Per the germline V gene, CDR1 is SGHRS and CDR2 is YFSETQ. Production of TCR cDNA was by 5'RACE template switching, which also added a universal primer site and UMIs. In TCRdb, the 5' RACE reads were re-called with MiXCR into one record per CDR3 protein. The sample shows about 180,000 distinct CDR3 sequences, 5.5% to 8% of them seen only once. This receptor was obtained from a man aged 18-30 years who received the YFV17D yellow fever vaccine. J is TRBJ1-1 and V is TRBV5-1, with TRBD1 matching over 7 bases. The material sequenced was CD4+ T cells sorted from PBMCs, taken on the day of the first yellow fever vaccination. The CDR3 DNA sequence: TGCGCCAGCAGCCCCGGGGGGACAGCGAACACTGAAGCTTTCTTT. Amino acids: CASSPGGTANTEAFF.